The T cell receptor (beta chain) described here comes from a study of cytomegalovirus exposure and HLA in healthy donors. The study's findings and limits: Most TCR sequences were seen very rarely across donors, but some public TCRs occurred in many.

As for this clone: Its antigen remains unidentified.

Vbeta (60) and Jbeta (13) primers were used in the PCR. Measured with immunoSEQ multiplex PCR; TCRdb has only the in-frame clones, and not every one. Among over 150,000 clones listed, about 80% were seen once. Germline CDR1 reads ENHRY; CDR2 reads SYGVKD. The V end was cut by 3 bases, the J end by 1 base, with 10 bases between. There are 14 residues in the CDR3. The sample comprised PBMCs. The chain joins TRBV10-3 to TRBJ2-7, with a weak D call TRBD2 (5 bases). The TCR sequence derives from a boy younger than 18 in good health and CMV-seronegative. CDR3 residues: CAISDGRRSYEQYF. CDR3 DNA: TGTGCCATCAGTGATGGACGGAGGTCCTACGAGCAGTACTTC.